These 17 T cell receptor beta chains were sequenced from one sample in a study of T and B cells in COVID-19 patients. BIOMED2 TRB-A/B primer pools were used in multiplex TRB PCR. A single record per CDR3 protein comes from TCRdb applying MiXCR to the multiplex PCR reads. The table shows roughly 4,800 distinct CDR3 sequences, with roughly 23% occurring only once. TRB was amplified from about 250-500 ng of blood genomic DNA. The sample comprised blood. Every receptor here comes from a human donor with active COVID-19.

This clonotype is medium-sized by share. The rearrangement uses TRBV19 and TRBJ1-1, with a weak D call TRBD1 (5 bases). CDR1 and CDR2 from the germline V gene are LNHDA and SQIVND (reference sequence). V lost 5 bases to trimming and J lost 4 bases, with 11 bases between them. This CDR3 has 13 residues. The CDR3 DNA reads TGTGCCAGTAGTCCTAGGGGAGTCACTGAAGCTTTCTTT. Translating gives CASSPRGVTEAFF.

In the case of this clonotype: The junction departs from the called germline gene at one end, perhaps through a read error. This rearrangement joins TRBV20-1 to TRBJ2-1, with a possible D match to TRBD2 (5 bases). The CDR3 loop spans 14 amino acids. Germline lookup yields CDR1 DFQATT and CDR2 SNEGSKA (reference sequence). CDR3 amino acids: CSTSGYGTYNEQFF. Written as DNA, the CDR3 is TGCAGTACTAGTGGGTACGGGACCTACAATGAGCAGTTCTTC.

This clonotype is labeled medium-sized (0.01 to 0.1%). This sequence joins TRBV19 and TRBJ1-1; weak D call: TRBD1 (5 bases). Germline loops: CDR1 LNHDA, CDR2 SQIVND (reference sequence). The CDR3 spans 12 residues. V was pared by 8 bases and J by 10 bases, with 17 bases between. Here the CDR3 reads CASRKGREAAFF. In DNA, the CDR3 is TGTGCCAGTCGCAAGGGGCGGGAGGCAGCTTTCTTT. Full variable domain (remainder filled in from reference TRBV19 and TRBJ1-1): DGGITQSPKYLFRKEGQNVTLSCEQNLNHDAMYWYRQDPGQGLRLIYYSQIVNDFQKGDIAEGYSVSREKKESFPLTVTSAQKNPTAFYLCASRKGREAAFFGQGTRLTVV.

This clonotype rates as medium-sized. The rearrangement links TRBV27 to TRBJ2-5; the match to TRBD1 covers 7 bases. The CDR3 has 16 residues. CDR1 MNHEY and CDR2 SMNVEV come from the germline V gene (reference sequence). The V segment lost 2 bases and the J segment 7 bases; nucleotides outside the gene matches: 13. The CDR3 region has the DNA TGTGCCAGCAGTTTAGGGCAGGGGGTCCGGGCCGGGACCCAGTACTTC. It translates to CASSLGQGVRAGTQYF.

The CDR3 DNA reads as TGTGCCAGCAATTGGGCGGGGGGCACCTACAATGAGCAGTTCTTC. This encodes CASNWAGGTYNEQFF. The genes are TRBV27 and TRBJ2-1; 8 nucleotides match TRBD2. The CDR3 totals 15 residues. The junction had 7 bases not matched to a gene; V was cut back by 7 bases and J by 2 bases. Germline CDR1 MNHEY, CDR2 SMNVEV (reference sequence).

By sample fraction, this clonotype is medium-sized. The chain uses TRBV24-1 and TRBJ2-3; D is possibly TRBD1 (5 bases). The CDR3 runs to 13 residues. Germline CDR1 and CDR2: KGHDR and SFDVKD. V gave up 2 bases and J gave up 5 bases, with 7 bases separating them. The CDR3 loop reads CATSDSDKDTQYF. For the CDR3, the DNA is TGTGCCACCAGTGATTCGGACAAAGATACGCAGTATTTT.

This rearrangement joins TRBV4-1 to TRBJ1-5; tentative D call: TRBD1 (6 bases). Germline CDR1 reads MGHRA; CDR2 reads YSYEKL. This CDR3 region has 16 residues. V lost 0 bases to trimming and J lost 2 bases, with 11 bases between them. The CDR3 DNA follows: TGCGCCAGCAGCCAAGAGGGTTCAGGGGGCAATCAGCCCCAGCATTTT. It codes for CASSQEGSGGNQPQHF.

The CDR3 bases are TGTGCCAGTAGTATTAGGTCTAGCGGGGATGAGCAGTTCTTC. Residues: CASSIRSSGDEQFF. The chain uses TRBV19 and TRBJ2-1; 9 nucleotides agree with TRBD2. The CDR3 is made up of 14 amino acids. J lost 8 bases, V lost 3 bases, and 5 bases had no gene match. The germline CDR1 and CDR2 sequences are LNHDA and SQIVND (reference sequence).

A remark on this clonotype: Likely a read error: the CDR3 ends without its conserved phenylalanine or tryptophan. V is TRBV24-1 and J is TRBJ2-7; 8 nucleotides agree with TRBD1. V gave up 4 bases and J gave up 6 bases; unmatched junction bases: 7. The CDR3 length is 14 residues. The V gene's germline CDR1 is KGHDR and CDR2 SFDVKD. CDR3 in amino acids: CATSESGGVSEQYL. CDR3 DNA: TGTGCCACCAGTGAATCAGGGGGCGTGAGCGAGCAGTACTTA.

By its share, this clonotype is medium-sized. The J gene is TRBJ2-7, the V gene TRBV30; maybe TRBD1 (5 bases). V was cut by 1 base and J by 5 bases, with 9 bases left in between. The CDR3 extends over 12 amino acids. CDR1 is GTSNPN and CDR2 is SVGIG in the germline V gene (reference sequence). CDR3 DNA: TGTGCCTGGAGTGAATTAGGGGACGAGCAGTACTTC. It yields the protein CAWSELGDEQYF.

The rearrangement uses TRBV28 and TRBJ2-7, with D perhaps assigned TRBD1 or TRBD2 (6 bases each). With 7 bases removed from V and 6 bases from J, the gap between germline ends came to 22 bases. The V gene's germline CDR1 is MDHEN and CDR2 SYDVKM. The CDR3 has 15 amino acids. For the CDR3, the DNA is TGTGCCAGCACCCCCCTAGGGTCGGGGGCGGCCGAGCAGTACTTC. Amino acid sequence: CASTPLGSGAAEQYF.

This clonotype occurred many times. The J gene is TRBJ1-2, the V gene TRBV5-4; the match to TRBD1 covers 8 bases. CDR1 SGHNT and CDR2 YYREEE come from the germline V gene (reference sequence). The CDR3 is 15 amino acids. V shed 4 bases, J shed 4 bases, and the junction held 9 bases outside the gene matches. This chain's CDR3 is CASSTAGTGFYGYTF. The CDR3, as DNA: TGTGCCAGCAGCACCGCCGGGACAGGTTTCTATGGCTACACCTTC. Variable domain in full (rest from reference TRBV5-4 and TRBJ1-2): ETGVTQSPTHLIKTRGQQVTLRCSSQSGHNTVSWYQQALGQGPQFIFQYYREEENGRGNFPPRFSGLQFPNYSSELNVNALELDDSALYLCASSTAGTGFYGYTFGSGTRLTVV.

This clonotype came up many times. V is TRBV20-1 and J is TRBJ2-2; 8 bases fit TRBD2. Losses at the gene ends were 2 bases for V and 0 bases for J; bases not matched to a gene: 2. This CDR3 is built from 15 residues. Germline-derived CDR1 and CDR2 are DFQATT and SNEGSKA (reference sequence). As DNA, the CDR3 is TGCAGTGCTAGAATAGCGGGGTCGAACACCGGGGAGCTGTTTTTT. This sequence encodes CSARIAGSNTGELFF.

This clonotype counts as medium-sized. The V call is TRBV12-3 or TRBV12-4, the J call TRBJ2-3; D is unclear. CDR3 size: 16 residues. V was shortened by 3 bases and J by 4 bases, with 17 bases between the two germline ends. CDR3 coding DNA: TGTGCCAGCAGTTTTCCGGTCCTTAGAAGGGCAGATACGCAGTATTTT. It is translated as CASSFPVLRRADTQYF.

The rearrangement uses TRBV28 and TRBJ2-7; either TRBD1 or TRBD2 may fit D (5 bases each). The CDR3 consists of 17 residues. V shed 8 bases and J shed 2 bases, with 25 bases lying between them. Germline V lookup: CDR1 MDHEN, CDR2 SYDVKM. CDR3 sequence reads: CASEGYGGGLWTYEQYF. The DNA for the CDR3 is TGTGCCAGCGAGGGGTATGGTGGTGGGTTATGGACCTACGAGCAGTACTTC.

The CDR3: CASSTGTGGKMAQYSNQPQHF. CDR3 nucleotide sequence: TGTGCCAGCAGTACCGGGACAGGGGGCAAAATGGCCCAATATAGCAATCAGCCCCAGCATTTT. The rearrangement joins TRBV6-5 to TRBJ1-5; the match to TRBD1 covers 12 bases. Germline assignment: CDR1 MNHEY and CDR2 SVGAGI. With V trimmed by 5 bases and J by 0 bases, 17 bases remained unmatched. This CDR3 has 21 residues.

This clonotype was picked up one time. The chain has TRBV19 and TRBJ1-2, with TRBD1 matching 9 bases. CDR1 is LNHDA, CDR2 SQIVND, per germline (reference sequence). V dropped 1 base and J dropped 1; count of bases not matched to a gene: 4. This CDR3 comprises 16 residues. CDR3 nucleotides: TGTGCCAGTAGTATAGGGACAGGGGCCAGTAACTATGGCTACACCTTC. Its protein product is CASSIGTGASNYGYTF.